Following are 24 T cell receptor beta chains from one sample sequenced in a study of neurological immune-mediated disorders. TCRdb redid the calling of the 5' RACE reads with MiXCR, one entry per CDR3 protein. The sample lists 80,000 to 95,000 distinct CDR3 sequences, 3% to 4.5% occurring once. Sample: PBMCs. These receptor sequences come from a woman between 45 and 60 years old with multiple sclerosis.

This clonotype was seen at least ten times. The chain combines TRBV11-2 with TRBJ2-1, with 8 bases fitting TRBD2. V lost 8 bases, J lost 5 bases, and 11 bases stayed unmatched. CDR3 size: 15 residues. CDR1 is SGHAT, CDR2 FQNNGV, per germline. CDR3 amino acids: CASASPGTRHNEQFF. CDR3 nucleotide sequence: TGTGCCAGCGCCTCCCCCGGGACTAGACACAATGAGCAGTTCTTC.

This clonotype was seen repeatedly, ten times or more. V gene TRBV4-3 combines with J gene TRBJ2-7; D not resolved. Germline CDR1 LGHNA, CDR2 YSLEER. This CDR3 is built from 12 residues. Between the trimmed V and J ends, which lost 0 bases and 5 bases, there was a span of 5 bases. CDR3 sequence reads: CASSQDFHEQYF. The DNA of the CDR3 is TGCGCCAGCAGCCAAGACTTCCACGAGCAGTACTTC.

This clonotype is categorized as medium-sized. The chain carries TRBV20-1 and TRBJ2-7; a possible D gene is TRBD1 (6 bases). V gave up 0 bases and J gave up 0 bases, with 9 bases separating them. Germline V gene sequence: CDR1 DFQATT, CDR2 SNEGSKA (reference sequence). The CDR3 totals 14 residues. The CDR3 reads CSARDGQSSYEQYF. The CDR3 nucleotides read TGCAGTGCTAGAGATGGACAGAGCTCCTACGAGCAGTACTTC.

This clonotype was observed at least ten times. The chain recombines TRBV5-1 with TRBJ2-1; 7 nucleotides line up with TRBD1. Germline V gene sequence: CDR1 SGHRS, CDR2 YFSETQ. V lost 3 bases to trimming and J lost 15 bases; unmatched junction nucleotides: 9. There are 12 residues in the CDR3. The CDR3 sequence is CASSSNRGRGFF. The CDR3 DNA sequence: TGCGCCAGCAGCTCAAACAGGGGACGAGGGTTCTTC.

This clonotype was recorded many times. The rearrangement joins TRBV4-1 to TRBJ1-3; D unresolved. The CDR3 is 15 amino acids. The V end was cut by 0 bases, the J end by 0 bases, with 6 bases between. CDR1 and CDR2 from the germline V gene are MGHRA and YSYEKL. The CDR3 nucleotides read TGCGCCAGCAGCCAAGATGTATCCTCTGGAAACACCATATATTTT. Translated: CASSQDVSSGNTIYF.

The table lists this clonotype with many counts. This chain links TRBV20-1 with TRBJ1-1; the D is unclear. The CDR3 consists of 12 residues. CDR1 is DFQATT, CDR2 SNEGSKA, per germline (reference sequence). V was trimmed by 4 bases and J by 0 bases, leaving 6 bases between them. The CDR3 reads CSATPLNTEAFF. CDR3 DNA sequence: TGCAGTGCTACTCCTTTGAACACTGAAGCTTTCTTT.

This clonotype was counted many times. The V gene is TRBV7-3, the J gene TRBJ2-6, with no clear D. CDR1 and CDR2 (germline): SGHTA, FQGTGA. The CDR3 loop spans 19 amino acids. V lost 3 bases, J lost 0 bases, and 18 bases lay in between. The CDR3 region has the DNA TGTGCCAGCAGCTTGACCCGGATTTACTCTGGCTCTGGGGCCAACGTCCTGACTTTC. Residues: CASSLTRIYSGSGANVLTF.

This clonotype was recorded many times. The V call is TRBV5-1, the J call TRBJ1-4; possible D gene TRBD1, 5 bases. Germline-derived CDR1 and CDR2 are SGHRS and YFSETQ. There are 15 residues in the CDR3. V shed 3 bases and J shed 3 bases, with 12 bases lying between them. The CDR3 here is CASSYDRGANEKLFF. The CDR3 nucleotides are TGCGCCAGCAGCTACGACCGGGGGGCTAATGAAAAACTGTTTTTT. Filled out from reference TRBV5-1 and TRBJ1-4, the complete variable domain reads KAGVTQTPRYLIKTRGQQVTLSCSPISGHRSVSWYQQTPGQGLQFLFEYFSETQRNKGNFPGRFSGRQFSNSRSEMNVSTLELGDSALYLCASSYDRGANEKLFFGSGTQLSVL.

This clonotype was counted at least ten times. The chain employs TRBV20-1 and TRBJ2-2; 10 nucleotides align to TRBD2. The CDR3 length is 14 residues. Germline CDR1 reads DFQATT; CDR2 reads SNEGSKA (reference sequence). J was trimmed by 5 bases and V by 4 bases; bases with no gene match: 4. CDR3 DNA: TGCAGTGCTATCACTAGCGGGACTACCGGGGAGCTGTTTTTT. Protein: CSAITSGTTGELFF.

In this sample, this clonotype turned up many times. The CDR3 DNA follows: TGCGCCAGCAGCCCCCCAGGGAGTTACGAGCAGTACTTC. This translates into CASSPPGSYEQYF. The chain combines TRBV4-1 with TRBJ2-7; D is possibly TRBD1 or TRBD2 (5 bases each). The CDR3 runs 13 residues. V lost 4 bases and J 4 bases, leaving 11 bases between the germline ends. Germline CDR1 is MGHRA and CDR2 is YSYEKL.

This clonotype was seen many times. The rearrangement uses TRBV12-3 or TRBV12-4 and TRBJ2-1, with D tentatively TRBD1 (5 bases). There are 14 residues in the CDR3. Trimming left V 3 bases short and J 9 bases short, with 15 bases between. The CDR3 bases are TGTGCCAGCAGTTTCCTATCAGGGTCCGGTGAGCAGTTCTTC. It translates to CASSFLSGSGEQFF.

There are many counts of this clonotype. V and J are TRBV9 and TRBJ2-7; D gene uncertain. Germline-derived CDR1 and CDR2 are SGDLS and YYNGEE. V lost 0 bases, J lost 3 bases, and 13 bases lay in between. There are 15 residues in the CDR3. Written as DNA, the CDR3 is TGTGCCAGCAGCGTAGCCCCGCAGGAAAGCTACGAGCAGTACTTC. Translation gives CASSVAPQESYEQYF.

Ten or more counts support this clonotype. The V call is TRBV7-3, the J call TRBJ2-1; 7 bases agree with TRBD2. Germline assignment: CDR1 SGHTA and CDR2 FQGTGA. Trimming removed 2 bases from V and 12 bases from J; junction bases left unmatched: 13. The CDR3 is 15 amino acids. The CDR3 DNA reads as TGTGCCAGCAGCTTAGACGGGGGGTCCCCCGCCGGGCAGTTCTTC. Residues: CASSLDGGSPAGQFF.

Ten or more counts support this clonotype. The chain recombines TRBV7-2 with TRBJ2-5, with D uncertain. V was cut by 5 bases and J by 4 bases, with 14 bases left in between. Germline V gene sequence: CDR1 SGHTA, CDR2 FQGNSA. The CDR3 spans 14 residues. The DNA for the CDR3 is TGTGCCAGCAGCCAAGGCCACGGTCGAGAGACCCAGTACTTC. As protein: CASSQGHGRETQYF.

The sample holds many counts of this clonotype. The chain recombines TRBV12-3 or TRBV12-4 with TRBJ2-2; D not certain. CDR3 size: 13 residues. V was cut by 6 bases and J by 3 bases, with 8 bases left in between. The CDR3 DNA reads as TGTGCCAGCAGACGGCCCTACACCGGGGAGCTGTTTTTT. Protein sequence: CASRRPYTGELFF.

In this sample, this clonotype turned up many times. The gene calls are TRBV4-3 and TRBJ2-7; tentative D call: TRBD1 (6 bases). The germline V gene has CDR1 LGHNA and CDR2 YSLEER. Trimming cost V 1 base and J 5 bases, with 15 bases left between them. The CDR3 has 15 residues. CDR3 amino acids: CASSQAVRGRNEQYF. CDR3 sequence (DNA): TGCGCCAGCAGCCAAGCGGTCAGGGGTCGGAACGAGCAGTACTTC.

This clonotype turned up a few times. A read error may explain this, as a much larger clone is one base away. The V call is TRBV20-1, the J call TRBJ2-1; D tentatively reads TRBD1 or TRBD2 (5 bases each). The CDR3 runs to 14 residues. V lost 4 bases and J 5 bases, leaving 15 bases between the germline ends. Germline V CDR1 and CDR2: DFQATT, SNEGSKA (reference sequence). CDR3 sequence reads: CSATSPGDDNEQFF. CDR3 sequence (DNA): TGCAGTGCTACCTCCCCCGGGGACGACAATGAGCAGTTCTTC.

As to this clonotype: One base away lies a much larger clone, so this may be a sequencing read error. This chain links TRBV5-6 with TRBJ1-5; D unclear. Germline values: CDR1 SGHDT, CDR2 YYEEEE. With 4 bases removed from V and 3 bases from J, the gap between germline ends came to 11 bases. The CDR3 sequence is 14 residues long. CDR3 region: CASSIGKYNQPQHF. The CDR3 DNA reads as TGTGCCAGCAGCATCGGAAAGTACAATCAGCCCCAGCATTTT.

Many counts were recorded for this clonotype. The CDR3 is CASSLEGTQGTGNTIYF. The CDR3 nucleotides are TGTGCCAGCAGCTTAGAAGGGACACAGGGTACTGGAAACACCATATATTTT. The chain links TRBV7-2 to TRBJ1-3, with a possible D match to TRBD1 (6 bases). The germline V gene has CDR1 SGHTA and CDR2 FQGNSA. Trimming left V 1 base short and J 2 bases short, with 15 bases between. The length of the CDR3 is 17 residues. The entire variable domain, with the rest obtained from reference TRBV7-2 and TRBJ1-3, is as follows: GAGVSQSPSNKVTEKGKDVELRCDPISGHTALYWYRQSLGQGLEFLIYFQGNSAPDKSGLPSDRFSAERTGGSVSTLTIQRTQQEDSAVYLCASSLEGTQGTGNTIYFGEGSWLTVV.

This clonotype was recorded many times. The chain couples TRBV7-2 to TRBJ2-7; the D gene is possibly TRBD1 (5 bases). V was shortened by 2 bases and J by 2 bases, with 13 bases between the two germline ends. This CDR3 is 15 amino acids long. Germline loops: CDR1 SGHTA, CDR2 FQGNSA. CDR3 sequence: CASSLRQGDPYEQYF. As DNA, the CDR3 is TGTGCCAGCAGCTTAAGGCAGGGTGACCCCTACGAGCAGTACTTC.

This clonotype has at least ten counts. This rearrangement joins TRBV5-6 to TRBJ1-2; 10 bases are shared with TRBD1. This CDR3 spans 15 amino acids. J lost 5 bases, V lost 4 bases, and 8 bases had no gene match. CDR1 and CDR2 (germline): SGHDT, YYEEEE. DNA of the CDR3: TGTGCCAGCAGCGTGCTTGGGACAGGGGTGTATGGCTACACCTTC. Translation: CASSVLGTGVYGYTF. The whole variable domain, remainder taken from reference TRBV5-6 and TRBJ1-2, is DAGVTQSPTHLIKTRGQQVTLRCSPKSGHDTVSWYQQALGQGPQFIFQYYEEEERQRGNFPDRFSGHQFPNYSSELNVNALLLGDSALYLCASSVLGTGVYGYTFGSGTRLTVV.

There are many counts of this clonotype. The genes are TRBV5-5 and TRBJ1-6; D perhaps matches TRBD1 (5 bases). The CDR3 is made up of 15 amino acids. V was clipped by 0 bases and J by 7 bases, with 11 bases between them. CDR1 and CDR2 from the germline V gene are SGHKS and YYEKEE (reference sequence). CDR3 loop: CASSLDGAVNSPLHF. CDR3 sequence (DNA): TGTGCCAGCAGCTTGGATGGGGCGGTAAATTCACCCCTCCACTTT.

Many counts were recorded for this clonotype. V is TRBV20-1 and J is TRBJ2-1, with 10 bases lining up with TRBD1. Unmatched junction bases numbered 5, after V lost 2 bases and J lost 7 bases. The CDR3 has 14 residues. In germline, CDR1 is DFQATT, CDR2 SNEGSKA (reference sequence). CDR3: CSARKGQGYNEQFF. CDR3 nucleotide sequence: TGCAGTGCTAGAAAGGGACAGGGGTATAATGAGCAGTTCTTC.

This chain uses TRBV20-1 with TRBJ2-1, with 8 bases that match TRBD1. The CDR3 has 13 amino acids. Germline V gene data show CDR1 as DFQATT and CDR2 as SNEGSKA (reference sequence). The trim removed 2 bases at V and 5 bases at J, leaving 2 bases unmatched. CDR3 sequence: CSARWTGNNEQFF. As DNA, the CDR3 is TGCAGTGCTAGATGGACAGGGAACAATGAGCAGTTCTTC.